This TCR beta chain was found in a study of coeliac disease. A remark on this clone: Its antigen is undetermined.

General observations from the study: Control samples showed higher TRB and TRG clonality than intraepithelial and lamina propria samples in active celiac disease.

This table comes from immunoSEQ multiplex PCR, and its TCRdb copy is limited to in-frame clones, with some not included. The sample includes over 6,500 clones, approximately 74% seen only once; the top ten take approximately 4.5%. This CDR3 spans 13 amino acids. Germline V gene sequence: CDR1 SGHTA, CDR2 FQGNSA. The V and J ends lost 7 bases and 5 bases, in that order; junction bases with no gene match: 5. The sequencing input was lamina propria lymphocytes from the gut. The receptor was isolated from a woman aged 18-35 years with active celiac disease. The chain has TRBV7-2 and TRBJ2-5, with 9 bases that match TRBD2. CDR3 DNA: TGTGCCAGCACGCGGGGGGGCTGGGAGACCCAGTACTTC. The encoded protein is CASTRGGWETQYF.